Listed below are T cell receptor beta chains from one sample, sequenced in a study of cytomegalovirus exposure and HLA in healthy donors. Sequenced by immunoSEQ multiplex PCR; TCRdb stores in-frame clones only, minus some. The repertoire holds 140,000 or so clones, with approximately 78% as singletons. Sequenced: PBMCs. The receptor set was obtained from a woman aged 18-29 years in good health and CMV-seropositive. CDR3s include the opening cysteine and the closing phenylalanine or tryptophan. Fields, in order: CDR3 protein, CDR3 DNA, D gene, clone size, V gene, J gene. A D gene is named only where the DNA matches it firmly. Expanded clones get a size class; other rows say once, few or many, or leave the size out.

CDR3: CASSPPGLAGHEQYF
DNA: TGTGCCAGCAGCCCCCCGGGACTAGCGGGTCACGAGCAGTACTTC
D: TRBD2
size: NA
V: TRBV7-9
J: TRBJ2-7

CDR3: CASSLEQVAQETQYF
DNA: TGTGCCAGCAGCTTAGAGCAGGTGGCCCAAGAGACCCAGTACTTC
D: NA
size: NA
V: TRBV7-6
J: TRBJ2-5

CDR3: CATSRAGIPGTDTQYF
DNA: TGTGCCACCAGCAGAGCTGGCATTCCTGGCACAGATACGCAGTATTTT
D: NA
size: NA
V: TRBV15
J: TRBJ2-3

CDR3: CASSLTVAGGPTKYNEQFF
DNA: TGTGCCAGCAGCTTAACGGTAGCGGGGGGCCCTACTAAGTACAATGAGCAGTTCTTC
D: TRBD2
size: NA
V: TRBV7-9
J: TRBJ2-1

CDR3: CASRSRQGESPLHF
DNA: TGTGCCAGCAGATCCCGACAGGGTGAATCACCCCTCCACTTT
D: TRBD1
size: NA
V: TRBV6-6
J: TRBJ1-6

CDR3: CASSSLAGGRDTQYF
DNA: TGTGCCAGCAGCTCCTTAGCGGGGGGGCGGGATACGCAGTATTTT
D: TRBD2
size: NA
V: TRBV11-2
J: TRBJ2-3

CDR3: CAWSVTRGNEQYF
DNA: TGTGCCTGGAGTGTAACTAGAGGGAACGAGCAGTACTTC
D: NA
size: NA
V: TRBV30
J: TRBJ2-7

CDR3: CASSYLGQMNTEAFF
DNA: TGTGCCAGCTCGTACCTCGGACAGATGAACACTGAAGCTTTCTTT
D: NA
size: NA
V: TRBV18
J: TRBJ1-1

CDR3: CAWSVPGTGAQPQHF
DNA: TGTGCCTGGAGTGTCCCCGGGACAGGGGCTCAGCCCCAGCATTTT
D: TRBD1
size: few
V: TRBV30
J: TRBJ1-5

CDR3: CASSPGGGVLGYTF
DNA: TGTGCCAGCAGCCCCGGGGGAGGTGTACTTGGCTACACCTTC
D: NA
size: once
V: TRBV6-6
J: TRBJ1-2

CDR3: CASSRVRRISYNEQFF
DNA: TGTGCCAGCAGCCGAGTCCGCCGCATCTCCTACAATGAGCAGTTCTTC
D: NA
size: NA
V: TRBV14
J: TRBJ2-1

CDR3: CASRPGTSSEQFF
DNA: TGTGCCAGCAGGCCCGGGACTAGCAGTGAGCAGTTCTTC
D: TRBD2
size: NA
V: TRBV6-6
J: TRBJ2-1

CDR3: CAISGGGDSYNEQFF
DNA: TGTGCCATCAGTGGCGGGGGAGACTCCTACAATGAGCAGTTCTTC
D: TRBD2
size: NA
V: TRBV10-3
J: TRBJ2-1

CDR3: CASSLTPGTAEQFF
DNA: TGTGCCAGCAGTTTAACCCCCGGGACAGCTGAGCAGTTCTTC
D: TRBD1
size: NA
V: TRBV27
J: TRBJ2-1

CDR3: CASSPLSGAFF
DNA: TGTGCCAGCAGCCCCCTTAGCGGTGCTTTCTTT
D: NA
size: NA
V: TRBV7-2
J: TRBJ1-1

CDR3: CSVESGGGNTEAFF
DNA: TGCAGCGTGGAATCAGGGGGAGGTAACACTGAAGCTTTCTTT
D: TRBD1
size: NA
V: TRBV29-1
J: TRBJ1-1

CDR3: CASSVGGLAGARPNTGELFF
DNA: TGTGCCAGCAGCGTAGGGGGGCTAGCGGGGGCCCGACCGAACACCGGGGAGCTGTTTTTT
D: TRBD2
size: NA
V: TRBV9
J: TRBJ2-2

CDR3: CASSPQSGRAYNEQFF
DNA: TGTGCCAGCAGCCCCCAGAGCGGGAGGGCCTACAATGAGCAGTTCTTC
D: TRBD2
size: NA
V: TRBV27
J: TRBJ2-1

CDR3: CSVEGQMNTEAFF
DNA: TGCAGCGTTGAAGGGCAGATGAACACTGAAGCTTTCTTT
D: NA
size: NA
V: TRBV29-1
J: TRBJ1-1

CDR3: CASSRDRVYGYTF
DNA: TGTGCCAGCAGCCGAGACAGGGTCTATGGCTACACCTTC
D: TRBD1
size: NA
V: TRBV5-4
J: TRBJ1-2

CDR3: CASSLSGTGVYEQYF
DNA: TGTGCCAGCAGTTTGTCCGGGACAGGGGTTTACGAGCAGTACTTC
D: TRBD1
size: NA
V: TRBV6-5
J: TRBJ2-7

CDR3: CASSWGAGQQGRNYGYTF
DNA: TGTGCCAGCAGTTGGGGGGCGGGACAGCAAGGGAGAAACTATGGCTACACCTTC
D: TRBD1
size: NA
V: TRBV27
J: TRBJ1-2

CDR3: CAWSASGGGGSYGYTF
DNA: TGTGCCTGGAGTGCCAGCGGCGGGGGAGGATCATATGGCTACACCTTC
D: NA
size: NA
V: TRBV30
J: TRBJ1-2

CDR3: CASSPTDRREAFF
DNA: TGTGCCAGCAGCCCCACTGACAGACGAGAAGCTTTCTTT
D: NA
size: NA
V: TRBV5-5
J: TRBJ1-1

CDR3: CASSEEQGPNYGYTF
DNA: TGTGCCAGCAGTGAAGAGCAGGGGCCTAACTATGGCTACACCTTC
D: NA
size: NA
V: TRBV2
J: TRBJ1-2

CDR3: CASSEGQGREAFF
DNA: TGTGCCAGCAGTGAAGGACAGGGAAGAGAAGCTTTCTTT
D: TRBD1
size: NA
V: TRBV6-1
J: TRBJ1-1

CDR3: CASQKETGGRWNTEAFF
DNA: TGTGCCAGTCAAAAAGAGACAGGGGGAAGGTGGAACACTGAAGCTTTCTTT
D: TRBD1
size: NA
V: TRBV19
J: TRBJ1-1

CDR3: CASSFSGTANTGELFF
DNA: TGCGCCAGCAGCTTTTCCGGTACCGCGAACACCGGGGAGCTGTTTTTT
D: NA
size: NA
V: TRBV5-1
J: TRBJ2-2

CDR3: CASSLDRGNKVTNEKLFF
DNA: TGTGCCAGCAGCTTGGACAGGGGAAATAAGGTTACTAATGAAAAACTGTTTTTT
D: TRBD1
size: NA
V: TRBV5-6
J: TRBJ1-4

CDR3: CASSLRRGGSGETQYF
DNA: TGTGCCAGCAGCTTAAGGAGGGGGGGCTCCGGAGAGACCCAGTACTTC
D: NA
size: once
V: TRBV7-9
J: TRBJ2-5

CDR3: CSVGKDRGMGFVYEQYF
DNA: TGCAGCGTTGGAAAGGACAGGGGAATGGGATTCGTGTACGAGCAGTACTTC
D: TRBD1
size: NA
V: TRBV29-1
J: TRBJ2-7

CDR3: CASSFRGTQYF
DNA: TGTGCCAGCAGCTTTAGGGGGACGCAGTATTTT
D: NA
size: NA
V: TRBV7-8
J: TRBJ2-3

CDR3: CASSPLARVTEAFF
DNA: TGTGCCAGCTCACCACTCGCCAGGGTCACTGAAGCTTTCTTT
D: NA
size: few
V: TRBV18
J: TRBJ1-1

CDR3: CASEVVPPGANVLTF
DNA: TGTGCCAGCGAAGTAGTCCCACCTGGGGCCAACGTCCTGACTTTC
D: NA
size: NA
V: TRBV19
J: TRBJ2-6

CDR3: CASSLDRDAEAFF
DNA: TGTGCCAGCAGCCTGGACAGGGACGCTGAAGCTTTCTTT
D: TRBD1
size: NA
V: TRBV5-8
J: TRBJ1-1

CDR3: CASSIPGGNTIYF
DNA: TGTGCCAGTAGTATCCCCGGGGGAAACACCATATATTTT
D: NA
size: NA
V: TRBV19
J: TRBJ1-3

CDR3: CASSPDRVAGNTIYF
DNA: TGTGCCAGCAGCCCGGACAGGGTGGCTGGAAACACCATATATTTT
D: TRBD1
size: once
V: TRBV9
J: TRBJ1-3

CDR3: CASSFFMNTEAFF
DNA: TGTGCCAGCAGCTTTTTCATGAACACTGAAGCTTTCTTT
D: NA
size: NA
V: TRBV5-4
J: TRBJ1-1

CDR3: CASSYEQARVAFF
DNA: TGTGCCAGCAGTTACGAACAGGCCCGAGTAGCTTTCTTT
D: NA
size: NA
V: TRBV6-5
J: TRBJ1-1

CDR3: CASRGGAVPYEQYF
DNA: TGCGCCAGCAGGGGTGGGGCAGTACCCTACGAGCAGTACTTC
D: NA
size: NA
V: TRBV5-1
J: TRBJ2-7

CDR3: CASSELEGWQPQHF
DNA: TGTGCCAGCAGTGAATTGGAGGGTTGGCAGCCCCAGCATTTT
D: NA
size: NA
V: TRBV6-1
J: TRBJ1-5

CDR3: CAWKSGIYGYTF
DNA: TGTGCCTGGAAATCCGGTATCTATGGCTACACCTTC
D: NA
size: NA
V: TRBV30
J: TRBJ1-2

CDR3: CASSLDLKGSGDGYTF
DNA: TGTGCCAGCAGCTTAGATCTAAAGGGGTCGGGGGACGGCTACACCTTC
D: NA
size: NA
V: TRBV11-2
J: TRBJ1-2

CDR3: CASSHTPTSGKGFWANVLTF
DNA: TGTGCCAGCAGCCATACTCCGACTAGCGGGAAGGGGTTCTGGGCCAACGTCCTGACTTTC
D: TRBD2
size: NA
V: TRBV13
J: TRBJ2-6

CDR3: CASSISQGTEAFF
DNA: TGTGCCAGCAGTATCTCACAGGGCACTGAAGCTTTCTTT
D: NA
size: NA
V: TRBV7-9
J: TRBJ1-1

CDR3: CASSLGTGRYEQYF
DNA: TGTGCCAGCAGCTTAGGGACGGGGAGGTACGAGCAGTACTTC
D: NA
size: NA
V: TRBV7-2
J: TRBJ2-7

CDR3: CASSPGQSHTNEKLFF
DNA: TGTGCCAGCAGCCCGGGACAGTCCCATACTAATGAAAAACTGTTTTTT
D: TRBD1
size: NA
V: TRBV9
J: TRBJ1-4

CDR3: CASSIPGLDNEQFF
DNA: TGCGCCAGCAGCATTCCGGGACTCGACAATGAGCAGTTCTTC
D: NA
size: NA
V: TRBV5-1
J: TRBJ2-1

CDR3: CASSEGGLAGEQYF
DNA: TGTGCCAGCAGCGAGGGCGGACTAGCGGGTGAGCAGTACTTC
D: TRBD2
size: NA
V: TRBV4-2
J: TRBJ2-7

CDR3: CASSATPAMTGEQYF
DNA: TGTGCCAGCAGCGCAACCCCCGCAATGACTGGGGAGCAGTACTTC
D: NA
size: NA
V: TRBV5-4
J: TRBJ2-7

CDR3: CASSTPGGSSYEQYF
DNA: TGTGCCAGCAGTACCCCGGGGGGCTCTTCCTACGAGCAGTACTTC
D: NA
size: NA
V: TRBV28
J: TRBJ2-7

CDR3: CASSLGSGGPGSTDTQYF
DNA: TGTGCCAGCAGCTTAGGGTCCGGGGGACCAGGGAGCACAGATACGCAGTATTTT
D: NA
size: NA
V: TRBV7-6
J: TRBJ2-3

CDR3: CASSRDSWEQYF
DNA: TGTGCCAGCAGCCGGGACAGTTGGGAGCAGTACTTC
D: TRBD1
size: NA
V: TRBV5-6
J: TRBJ2-7

CDR3: CASSFGGAGRTPYGYTF
DNA: TGTGCCAGCAGCTTCGGGGGGGCAGGGAGGACCCCTTATGGCTACACCTTC
D: NA
size: NA
V: TRBV5-6
J: TRBJ1-2

CDR3: CASSETSGGYEQYF
DNA: TGTGCCAGCAGTGAAACTAGCGGAGGCTACGAGCAGTACTTC
D: TRBD2
size: NA
V: TRBV6-4
J: TRBJ2-7

CDR3: CASRPGGALGYTF
DNA: TGTGCCAGCAGGCCCGGGGGGGCCCTTGGCTACACCTTC
D: NA
size: few
V: TRBV6-5
J: TRBJ1-2